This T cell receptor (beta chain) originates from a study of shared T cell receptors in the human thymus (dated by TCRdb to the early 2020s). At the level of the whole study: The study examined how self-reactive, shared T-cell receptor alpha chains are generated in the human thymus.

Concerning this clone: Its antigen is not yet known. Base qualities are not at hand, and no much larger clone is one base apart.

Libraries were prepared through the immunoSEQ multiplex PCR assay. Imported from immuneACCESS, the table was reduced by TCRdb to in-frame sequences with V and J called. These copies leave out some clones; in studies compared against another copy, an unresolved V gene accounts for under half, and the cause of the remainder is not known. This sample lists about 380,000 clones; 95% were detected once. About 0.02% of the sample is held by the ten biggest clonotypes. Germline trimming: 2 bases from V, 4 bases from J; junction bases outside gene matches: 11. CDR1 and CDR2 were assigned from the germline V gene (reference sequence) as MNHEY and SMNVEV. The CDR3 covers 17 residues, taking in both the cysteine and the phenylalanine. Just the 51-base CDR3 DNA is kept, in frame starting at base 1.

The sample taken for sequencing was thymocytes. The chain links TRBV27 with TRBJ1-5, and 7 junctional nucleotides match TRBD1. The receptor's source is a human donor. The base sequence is TGTGCCAGCAGTTTAAAGTCTCCACAGGGGTCAAATCAGCCCCAGCATTTT. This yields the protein CASSLKSPQGSNQPQHF.